This TCR beta chain came from a study of blood T cell repertoires in COVID-19. Study-wide context: Spain, Italy and the United States supplied samples that represented acute and convalescent COVID-19. PBMCs, B-cell-depleted T cells, or T cells provided the cDNA or gDNA that made up the material.

With 4 bases clipped from V and 7 bases from J, the junction kept 5 bases outside the gene matches. The CDR3 contains 13 residues. Germline CDR1 is SGHRS and CDR2 is YFSETQ. Per the original methods: From reference gene primer amplification, estimates of nucleated cell counts were derived. Profiled with immunoSEQ multiplex PCR; TCRdb holds only in-frame clones, not every one. The V and J calls and clone size are taken from that table; D and trimming were inferred from the DNA. This sample has just under 300,000 clones, with about 88% found just once. Sequenced material: peripheral blood. The sequence came from an older man with acute or convalescent COVID-19. The V call is TRBV5-1, the J call TRBJ2-1; 7 nucleotides align to TRBD1. The CDR3 is CASSPGTANEQFF. The DNA of the CDR3 is TGCGCCAGCAGCCCCGGGACAGCGAATGAGCAGTTCTTC.